This T cell receptor (beta chain) was recovered during a study of shared clonotypes between healthy human individuals (TCRdb year 2020). Regarding the study in general: A few men and a couple of women, aged 18 to 49 years, made up the cohort. To estimate repertoire size and how much clonotypes are shared between individuals, the study performed deep sequencing of blood TCR repertoires from five healthy adults. Libraries were prepared and TCR repertoires were sequenced by different laboratories using diverse techniques, in order to increase sequencing depth and limit assay-specific biases. Between about 0.85 and 9.5 billion PBMCs per donor were obtained by leukapheresis. Per donor, three plates each were used for CD4 naive and CD4 memory, two for CD8 naive, and one for CD8 memory.

Broad study findings and their caveats: Naive subsets generally had larger estimated clonotype richness than memory subsets. Compared with non-shared clonotypes, clonotypes shared by all four sorted-subset donors had higher generation probabilities. Sampling was limited to blood, and TCR repertoires in tissue likely differ from TCR repertoires in blood. Rarefaction of sorted-subset datasets indicated incomplete sequencing despite the large sequencing depth. Because the study included only a small number of donors, the genetic and exposure-history diversity represented was limited. When a few donors were compared, the shared fraction of clonotypes was around 5.1% for naive CD4, roughly 3.4% for naive CD8, 2.3% for memory CD4, and 0.4% for memory CD8. Pairwise subsampling indicated that sequencing depth was expected to affect the degree of clonotype sharing among donors.

Using the deep immunoSEQ assay, multiplex PCR amplified TCR CDR3 regions from genomic DNA. Extracted genomic DNA from each cell subset was spread evenly across all wells of several immunoSEQ 96-well plates, with each plate serving as a replicate. For sorted subsets, 150 to 250 ng of genomic DNA, equivalent to 25,000 to 35,000 T cell genomes, went into each replicate PCR. The purified libraries were quantified using a Qubit 3.0 fluorometer, sized with a Bioanalyzer 2100, and then quantified again using the KAPA Library Quantification kit. Every immunoSEQ 96-well plate was sequenced on a dedicated single-read 150-cycle Illumina NextSeq 550 flow cell. The paper's data handling went like this. The immunoSEQ output contained only junctional sequences without quality scores, so filtering could not match that applied to full-length reads. To assign V/J genes and CDR3, sequences were annotated using PyIR, a Python wrapper for IgBLAST v1.9, with IMGT germline references. Any read was removed if the V/J assignment was weak (E-value above 1e-6), the CDR3 was missing, or the read contained stop codons, out-of-frame junctions, or ambiguous translated residues. V3J clonotypes were defined as sequences sharing an identical inferred V gene, J gene, and CDR3 amino acid sequence. Percentage overlap between repertoires was calculated by dividing the number of shared unique clonotypes by the size of the smaller repertoire. RTK rarefaction, the Chao1 estimator, and Recon v2.1 estimates of unobserved clonotypes were used to assess repertoire richness. For all TCRbeta clonotypes obtained by the gDNA method from a few donors, generation probabilities were computed with OLGA. TCRdb provides this immuneACCESS table in a form limited to in-frame rearrangements. Some clones are lacking; in checked studies, under half of them reflect an unresolved V gene, and why the rest are absent is not known. Clone size and V and J calls were adopted from that table, with D and trimming inferred from the DNA. This sample holds around 2,000,000 clones; 85% to 95% were observed only once. The ten largest clones add up to 0.1% to 0.15% of the sample.

With regard to this clone: It has no known antigen specificity. No clone much larger than this one lies a single base away; base qualities are absent.

The donors were healthy, HIV-negative adults who had no recently reported acute infections or vaccinations. All donors were Caucasian adults living in Nashville, Tennessee, USA. Magnetic negative selection was used to enrich CD4+ T cells, after which naive cells were positively selected on CD45RA and the negative fraction became the memory subset. Blood was collected by leukapheresis, and PBMCs were isolated by Ficoll-Histopaque density gradient centrifugation and then cryopreserved in liquid nitrogen vapor phase. Purity and quantity of every magnetically sorted T cell population were checked by analytical flow cytometry. From each sorted fraction, genomic DNA was isolated and quantified by UV absorbance on a Nanodrop 2000c. The clonotype comes from a man younger than 30 in good health. Sequencing was performed on naive CD4+ T cells sorted from blood. This specimen's cell subset or site label, interpreted: CD45RA+ positively selected.

The nucleotides are TGCGCCAGCAGCTCCTCGGCTGGGACTAGCGGGAGGGGCGAGCAGTACTTC. It translates to CASSSSAGTSGRGEQYF. The chain employs TRBV5-1 and TRBJ2-7; a stretch of 16 junction bases matches TRBD2. From the cysteine up to the phenylalanine, the CDR3 has a length of 17 residues. Here the CDR3 DNA is all that survives: 51 bases in frame from base 1. Here V drops 3 bases and J drops 6 bases, and the junction holds 9 bases not matched to any gene. The germline V gene yields SGHRS for CDR1 and YFSETQ for CDR2.